The 18 T cell receptor beta chains given below trace back to one sample, sequenced in a study of regulatory T cells in long-lasting Graves disease. Time point here: persistent/refractory GD, antithyroid drugs over 5 years with positive TRAb. PBMC-extracted RNA yielded the TCR library. iRepertoire HTBI primers and Arm-PCR of CDR3 regions built TCR beta libraries. TCRdb fed the multiplex PCR reads into MiXCR, producing one record per CDR3 protein. The sample yields about 470,000 distinct CDR3 sequences, around 21% seen once. The input for sequencing was peripheral blood mononuclear cells (PBMCs), taken when the disease was refractory, from a patient treated with antithyroid drugs. The receptors originated from a female donor with Graves disease.

This clonotype was seen many times. The V and J genes are TRBV20-1 and TRBJ1-1; TRBD1 matches 7 bases. CDR1 DFQATT and CDR2 SNEGSKA come from the germline V gene (reference sequence). The CDR3 is made up of 13 amino acids. The ends lost 5 bases at V and 1 base at J; junction bases unmatched: 4. This CDR3 reads CSAAGQTNTEAFF. Written as DNA, the CDR3 is TGCAGTGCTGCGGGACAGACGAACACTGAAGCTTTCTTT.

Comment on this clonotype: Just one base apart from a much larger clone, this may be a read error. The rearrangement uses TRBV7-2 and TRBJ2-3; tentatively, D is TRBD2 (6 bases). CDR1 is SGHTA, CDR2 FQGNSA, per germline. The CDR3 is 13 residues long. The CDR3 sequence is CASTLGTLGTQYF. CDR3 DNA: TGTGCCAGCACCTTAGGGACTCTGGGTACGCAGTATTTT.

V is TRBV29-1 and J is TRBJ1-4; 8 bases line up with TRBD1. This CDR3 is 13 amino acids long. Germline V gene sequence: CDR1 SQVTM, CDR2 ANQGSEA. Trimming at V came to 7 bases and at J to 6 bases, leaving 7 bases not matched to a gene. CDR3 sequence: CSATGGAYEKLFF. CDR3 coding DNA: TGCAGCGCAACAGGGGGTGCTTATGAAAAACTGTTTTTT.

This clonotype appeared a few times. The germline gene is not matched at one end of the junction; a read error may be the cause. The genes are TRBV7-3 and TRBJ2-2; D may be TRBD2 (6 bases). This CDR3 contains 15 residues. Germline loops: CDR1 SGHTA, CDR2 FQGTGA. The CDR3 DNA follows: TGTGCCAGCAGCGTAACCGGGAGTAGTACCGGGGAGCTGTTTTTT. It is translated as CASSVTGSSTGELFF.

This chain uses TRBV6-2 or TRBV6-3 with TRBJ2-2; D is undetermined. CDR1 MNHEY and CDR2 SVGEGT come from the germline V gene. Trimming took 0 bases from V and 6 from J, leaving 11 bases between them. There are 15 residues in the CDR3. In DNA form, the CDR3 reads TGTGCCAGCAGTTACTCGAATGGAGCGTCCGGGGAGCTGTTTTTT. Its protein is CASSYSNGASGELFF.

In its sample, this clonotype was seen many times. The V and J genes are TRBV12-3 or TRBV12-4 and TRBJ2-5, with TRBD1 as a possible D gene (6 bases). Trimming cost V 6 bases and J 2 bases, with 13 bases left between them. The CDR3 is made up of 14 amino acids. The CDR3 nucleotides are TGTGCCAGCAGAACAGGGACCCCACAAGAGACCCAGTACTTC. This translates into CASRTGTPQETQYF.

This clonotype was seen at least ten times. The CDR3: CATSDPGQAKGQPQHF. The DNA for the CDR3 is TGTGCCACCAGTGACCCGGGACAGGCCAAGGGACAGCCCCAGCATTTT. The chain uses TRBV24-1 and TRBJ1-5; TRBD1 matches at 8 bases. The V segment lost 4 bases and the J segment 7 bases; nucleotides outside the gene matches: 11. The CDR3 covers 16 residues. The germline CDR1 and CDR2 sequences are KGHDR and SFDVKD.

This clonotype was detected only a few times. The chain joins TRBV9 to TRBJ1-2; D is uncertain. Trimming took 0 bases from V and 6 from J, leaving 21 bases between them. CDR1 is SGDLS, CDR2 YYNGEE, per germline. The CDR3 is made up of 17 amino acids. The CDR3 DNA sequence: TGTGCCAGCAGCGTAGCCCAAGTGCCTGCCAGCGGGGATGGCTACACCTTC. Translating it yields CASSVAQVPASGDGYTF.

The chain has TRBV6-1 and TRBJ2-5, with unresolved D. The germline V gene encodes CDR1 MNHNS and CDR2 SASEGT. The CDR3 is made up of 14 amino acids. V lost 7 bases and J lost 7, with 19 bases in between. CDR3 residues: CASTDPVILRTQYF. The CDR3 DNA is TGTGCCAGCACCGACCCTGTGATTTTGAGGACCCAGTACTTC.

The V gene is TRBV27, the J gene TRBJ2-7; 7 nucleotides align to TRBD2. The CDR3 covers 13 residues. Germline trimming cut 11 bases from V and 3 bases from J; bases unmatched to any gene: 10. Germline V gene data show CDR1 as MNHEY and CDR2 as SMNVEV (reference sequence). CDR3 residues: CARLLERDYEQYF. CDR3 DNA sequence: TGTGCCCGGCTCTTAGAGCGGGACTACGAGCAGTACTTC.

This clonotype has a count of ten or more. This chain joins TRBV6-5 and TRBJ2-5, with TRBD1 matching over 8 bases. J lost 2 bases, V lost 4 bases, and 6 bases had no gene match. This CDR3 has 15 amino acids. The V gene's germline CDR1 is MNHEY and CDR2 SVGAGI. The CDR3 sequence is CASSWKTGEQETQYF. The CDR3 DNA reads TGTGCCAGCAGTTGGAAGACAGGGGAACAAGAGACCCAGTACTTC.

The sample holds a few counts of this clonotype. The chain is built from TRBV5-4 and TRBJ1-1; D gene ambiguous. Germline V gene sequence: CDR1 SGHNT, CDR2 YYREEE (reference sequence). The CDR3 is made up of 13 amino acids. Trimming stripped 4 bases from V and 0 bases from J, with 7 bases between. This CDR3 reads CASSREVNTEAFF. In DNA, the CDR3 is TGTGCCAGCAGCCGCGAGGTGAACACTGAAGCTTTCTTT.

V is TRBV20-1 and J is TRBJ2-7, with D unresolved. V lost 6 bases and J lost 0, with 12 bases in between. Germline CDR1 and CDR2: DFQATT and SNEGSKA (reference sequence). The CDR3 runs to 13 residues. CDR3 nucleotides: TGCAGTGCCAGTTTGGAGAGCTCCTACGAGCAGTACTTC. Encoded protein: CSASLESSYEQYF.

The sample holds a few counts of this clonotype. This chain joins TRBV29-1 and TRBJ2-7; 8 nucleotides agree with TRBD1. Germline trimming cut 7 bases from V and 4 bases from J; bases unmatched to any gene: 9. CDR3 length: 13 residues. Germline V gene lookup returns CDR1 SQVTM and CDR2 ANQGSEA. The DNA for the CDR3 is TGCAGCGGGGCAGACAGGGGCCTATACGAGCAGTACTTC. Translation gives CSGADRGLYEQYF.

The chain employs TRBV20-1 and TRBJ2-2, with 9 bases that match TRBD2. The V and J ends lost 7 bases and 7 bases, in that order; junction bases with no gene match: 10. The CDR3 loop spans 14 amino acids. Per the germline V gene, CDR1 is DFQATT and CDR2 is SNEGSKA (reference sequence). CDR3 residues: CSVFAGGRLGELFF. In nucleotides, the CDR3 is TGCAGTGTGTTTGCGGGAGGGCGGCTCGGGGAGCTGTTTTTT.

V usage is TRBV20-1 and J usage is TRBJ2-5, with 9 bases aligning to TRBD2. The CDR3 is 17 residues long. Germline trimming cut 2 bases from V and 5 bases from J; bases unmatched to any gene: 15. Germline V gene data show CDR1 as DFQATT and CDR2 as SNEGSKA (reference sequence). CDR3 residues: CSARILAGILERETQYF. CDR3 DNA sequence: TGCAGTGCTAGAATCCTAGCGGGAATCCTCGAGCGGGAGACCCAGTACTTC.

At least ten counts were recorded for this clonotype. The chain combines TRBV5-4 with TRBJ1-2; D unresolved. V was clipped by 4 bases and J by 0 bases, with 13 bases between them. The CDR3 spans 15 residues. From germline, CDR1 is SGHNT and CDR2 YYREEE (reference sequence). The chain's CDR3 is CASSPADSTNYGYTF. CDR3 nucleotide sequence: TGTGCCAGCAGCCCAGCAGACTCGACTAACTATGGCTACACCTTC.

The chain joins TRBV6-1 to TRBJ1-5; D is unclear. The germline V and J ends were trimmed by 6 bases and 2 bases, with 11 bases remaining between them. Germline CDR1 reads MNHNS; CDR2 reads SASEGT. The CDR3 loop spans 14 amino acids. CDR3 coding DNA: TGTGCCAGCAGGAGACGGGGTGGCAATCAGCCCCAGCATTTT. This translates into CASRRRGGNQPQHF.